One TCR beta chain is described in this entry. CDR1 SQVTM and CDR2 ANQGSEA come from the germline V gene. The CDR3 consists of 14 residues. This specimen comes from a study of T cells expressing NK-cell markers. Study-wide context: All TCR beta repertoires analysed originated from sorted CD3+CD56+NKG2C+, CD3+CD56+NKG2C- and CD3+CD56-NKG2C+ T cells. Sequenced donors, eight in total, included seven who were HCMV-seropositive and one who was seronegative.

The authors generated TCR beta cDNA through 5'RACE template switching with UMIs. TCRdb processed the 5' RACE reads again and assigns one entry to each CDR3 protein, with no DNA. Its table lists over 200,000 distinct CDR3 sequences. V is TRBV29-1 and J is TRBJ2-7; TCRdb picks TRBD1, but there is no DNA to check that call. The specimen was blood T cells: a sorted CD56 or NKG2C T cell subset, CD4+ or CD8+ T cells, or bulk PBMC T cells (not recorded which). The sequence was collected from a man aged 18-30 years in good health. CDR3 region: CSVGLRTATYEQYF.